A selection of T cell receptor beta chains follows, all from one sample in a study of shared clonotypes between healthy human individuals. TCRdb's copy holds only in-frame clones and misses some; the assay was immunoSEQ multiplex PCR. The table lists some 2.1 million clones, 85% to 95% of them singletons. The sequencing sample was made of naive CD8+ T cells sorted from blood. Every receptor here comes from a man younger than 35 in good health. CDR3s include the opening cysteine and the closing phenylalanine or tryptophan. D genes are given only for firm matches. A clone size is listed for some rows: how often the clone was seen (once, few, many), or a class if it is expanded.

TGTGCCAGCAGCCCCGGGGGGGCCTACGAGCAGTACTTC	CASSPGGAYEQYF	TRBJ2-7	NA	TRBV13	TRBD2
TGCGCCAGCAGCCAAGATTTCGGACAGCAGTTCTTC	CASSQDFGQQFF	TRBJ2-1	NA	TRBV4-3	NA
TGTGCCACCAGCAGAGCTGGAGAGGGGGCGCAGGAGACCCAGTACTTC	CATSRAGEGAQETQYF	TRBJ2-5	NA	TRBV15	TRBD1
TGTGCCAGCAGCTTATGGGGACTAGCGGGGGCTCTCAATGAGCAGTTCTTC	CASSLWGLAGALNEQFF	TRBJ2-1	NA	TRBV11-2	TRBD2
TGCGCCAGCAGCCAGTCCACCGGACTAGCGAGGTACAATGAGCAGTTCTTC	CASSQSTGLARYNEQFF	TRBJ2-1	NA	TRBV4-1	TRBD2
TGTGCCAGCAGACGGGCGGAGGATAGCGTGGAGACCCAGTACTTC	CASRRAEDSVETQYF	TRBJ2-5	NA	TRBV7-9	NA
TGTGCCAGCAGTTTAATGGGAGTAGCGGGCCTCTCCTACAATGAGCAGTTCTTC	CASSLMGVAGLSYNEQFF	TRBJ2-1	NA	TRBV27	TRBD2
TGTGCCAGTAGTCCGGGGACAGGGATCTCCTATAATTCACCCCTCCACTTT	CASSPGTGISYNSPLHF	TRBJ1-6	NA	TRBV19	TRBD1
TGTGCCAGCAGCTGGAGGCGGACTCCTCCCTACGAGCAGTACTTC	CASSWRRTPPYEQYF	TRBJ2-7	NA	TRBV7-2	NA
TGTGCCAGTAGGAAGGACAGTAGCTCCTACAATGAGCAGTTCTTC	CASRKDSSSYNEQFF	TRBJ2-1	NA	TRBV19	NA
TGCAGCGTACCCAGTAGGACAGGGACCACGTCCGGCTACACCTTC	CSVPSRTGTTSGYTF	TRBJ1-2	NA	TRBV29-1	TRBD1
TGTGCCAGCAGTCCCTTTGTGGGAGAAGGACCCCACGAGCAGTACTTC	CASSPFVGEGPHEQYF	TRBJ2-7	NA	TRBV27	NA
TGTGCCAGCAGCCCCGACAGGGGGGCCTACGAGCAGTACTTC	CASSPDRGAYEQYF	TRBJ2-7	NA	TRBV11-2	TRBD1
TGTGCCAGCAGCTTCCGGGCGACTAACGACGAGCAGTACTTC	CASSFRATNDEQYF	TRBJ2-7	NA	TRBV21-1	NA
TGTGCCAGCAGTGAAGGGTATGGGGTTTACTACGAGCAGTACTTC	CASSEGYGVYYEQYF	TRBJ2-7	NA	TRBV2	NA
TGTGCCACCAGCCGACAGTACAATCAGCCCCAGCATTTT	CATSRQYNQPQHF	TRBJ1-5	NA	TRBV15	NA
TGTGCCAGCAGTACCATAGCGGGGACTACCTACGAGCAGTACTTC	CASSTIAGTTYEQYF	TRBJ2-7	NA	TRBV28	TRBD2
TGTGCCAGCAGCTTATCCTCCGGGACATATAGCAATCAGCCCCAGCATTTT	CASSLSSGTYSNQPQHF	TRBJ1-5	NA	TRBV7-2	NA
TGTGCTAGCAGCTTAGGACAGGGGATTAACTACGAGCAGTACTTC	CASSLGQGINYEQYF	TRBJ2-7	once	TRBV7-7	TRBD1
TGTGCCAGTAGTATCTGGCGGGCTGAACAAGAGACCCAGTACTTC	CASSIWRAEQETQYF	TRBJ2-5	NA	TRBV19	NA
TGTGCCAGCAGCTTGACTAGCGGGGGAGGGGATACGCAGTATTTT	CASSLTSGGGDTQYF	TRBJ2-3	NA	TRBV11-2	TRBD2
TGTGCCAGTAGTATTACGGGGTCTGGGGCCAACGTCCTGACTTTC	CASSITGSGANVLTF	TRBJ2-6	NA	TRBV19	NA
TGTGCCAGCAGTTTACTGGGTTCCCACGAGCAGTACTTC	CASSLLGSHEQYF	TRBJ2-7	NA	TRBV27	NA
TGTGCCAGCAGCGTTGACGGAAGCTCTGGAAACACCATATATTTT	CASSVDGSSGNTIYF	TRBJ1-3	NA	TRBV9	NA
TGTGCCAGCAGTCTTGATCCGGGACTAGCGGTCAGCGAGCAGTACTTC	CASSLDPGLAVSEQYF	TRBJ2-7	once	TRBV6-6	TRBD2
TGTGCCAGCGGGTCCGTTGGGACCAAAAACATTCAGTACTTC	CASGSVGTKNIQYF	TRBJ2-4	NA	TRBV11-2	NA
TGTGCCAGCAGCGTATCCCCTCAGGGTTCCTACGAGCAGTACTTC	CASSVSPQGSYEQYF	TRBJ2-7	NA	TRBV9	NA
TGTGCCAGCAGCTCCCCCACGGGCACTGAAGCTTTCTTT	CASSSPTGTEAFF	TRBJ1-1	NA	TRBV7-9	NA
TGTGCCAGCAGTTTATCGGACTTTAGCACAGATACGCAGTATTTT	CASSLSDFSTDTQYF	TRBJ2-3	NA	TRBV27	NA
TGTGCCAGCAGTTTTGACGGCGAGGGAATCAGTGGAAACACCATATATTTT	CASSFDGEGISGNTIYF	TRBJ1-3	NA	TRBV28	NA
TGTGCCAGCAGTACCTCCCCAGGGGAAGAGACCCAGTACTTC	CASSTSPGEETQYF	TRBJ2-5	once	TRBV6-5	NA
TGTGCCAGCAGTTTCGTAGGAGGGGCGAACACCGGGGAGCTGTTTTTT	CASSFVGGANTGELFF	TRBJ2-2	NA	TRBV27	NA
TGTGCCAGCAGACTCAAGGTGATGAACACTGAAGCTTTCTTT	CASRLKVMNTEAFF	TRBJ1-1	NA	TRBV2	NA
TGTGCCAGCAGTGAAGGTTTGGCTAGCGGACCCTACGAGCAGTACTTC	CASSEGLASGPYEQYF	TRBJ2-7	NA	TRBV6-1	TRBD2
TGTGCCAGCAGCTTAGTCGGGGACAATGGCTACACCTTC	CASSLVGDNGYTF	TRBJ1-2	once	TRBV7-9	NA
TGCGCCAGCAGCTGGATGGGACAGTCTCAAGAGACCCAGTACTTC	CASSWMGQSQETQYF	TRBJ2-5	NA	TRBV5-1	TRBD1
TGTGCCAGTAGTATGGCTAGCGGGAGCTACGAGCAGTACTTC	CASSMASGSYEQYF	TRBJ2-7	NA	TRBV19	TRBD2
TGTGCCAGCACCCCAGGAGGCTTGGGAGAGACCCAGTACTTC	CASTPGGLGETQYF	TRBJ2-5	NA	TRBV28	NA
TGTGCCATCAGTGAGTCGTTGGGGGCAGGGTTAGAGACCCAGTACTTC	CAISESLGAGLETQYF	TRBJ2-5	NA	TRBV10-3	NA
TGCGCCAGCAGTGAGTCGGAGGCAGGGGTGGACTACGAGCAGTACTTC	CASSESEAGVDYEQYF	TRBJ2-7	NA	TRBV10-2	NA
TGCAGTGCTGAAGCGGGGAGGGAGCAGTACTTC	CSAEAGREQYF	TRBJ2-7	NA	TRBV20-1	TRBD2